The 17 T cell receptor beta chains below come from one sample, sequenced in a study of T cell repertoires in cytomegalovirus infection (dated by TCRdb to between 2018 and 2020). Their antigens are not known. TCRdb records Illumina HiSeq 1500 as the sequencer. TCRdb itself trimmed the public reads at Q25 with fastp, ran MiXCR and retained productive beta chains. Merged by CDR3 protein, the rows form single entries marked with the most common genes and DNA. Present in this sample are about 60,000 distinct CDR3 sequences, more than 15% of which were seen just once. 55% to 65% of the sample goes to the ten largest clones. The label giving this sample's treatment or condition can be read as: in vitro stimulation with specific CMV peptide epitopes to enrich CMV-specific T cells. Sequenced here: CD8+ T cells from cultured PBMCs, sampled from culture after CMV antigen stimulation. These receptors were obtained from a human donor in good health (CMV status not recorded). Some clones in this sample may be carry-over from other donors' samples.

This clonotype was recorded at least ten times. The chain combines TRBV4-3 with TRBJ2-7; D may be TRBD2 (5 bases). Germline values: CDR1 LGHNA, CDR2 YSLEER. V was trimmed by 4 bases and J by 2 bases, leaving 9 bases between them. The CDR3 runs to 13 residues. The CDR3, as DNA: TGCGCCAGCAGCCCCGGGGTGACCTACGAGCAGTACTTC. Encoded protein: CASSPGVTYEQYF.

This clonotype has more than one count but fewer than ten. The chain carries TRBV6-5 and TRBJ2-1, with D possibly matching TRBD1 (6 bases). This CDR3 is 12 amino acids long. Trimming removed 5 bases at V and 7 bases at J, with 9 bases between. Germline assignment: CDR1 MNHEY and CDR2 SVGAGI. The CDR3 spells CASSAGDNEQFF. The CDR3 bases are TGTGCCAGCAGTGCAGGGGATAATGAGCAGTTCTTC.

At least ten counts were recorded for this clonotype. J is TRBJ1-2 and V is TRBV7-9; tentative D call: TRBD1 (6 bases). The germline V gene encodes CDR1 SEHNR and CDR2 FQNEAQ (reference sequence). V was shortened by 1 base and J by 8 bases, with 17 bases between the two germline ends. The CDR3 contains 15 residues. In DNA, the CDR3 is TGTGCCAGCAGCTTAGGGACGCCAAGGGGGGTCGGCTACACCTTC. The encoded protein is CASSLGTPRGVGYTF. The full variable domain, with the rest looked up from reference TRBV7-9 and TRBJ1-2, is DTGVSQNPRHKITKRGQNVTFRCDPISEHNRLYWYRQTLGQGPEFLTYFQNEAQLEKSRLLSDRFSAERPKGSFSTLEIQRTEQGDSAMYLCASSLGTPRGVGYTFGSGTRLTVV.

This clonotype occurred a few times. The gene calls are TRBV7-9 and TRBJ2-7, with D perhaps TRBD2 (6 bases). The CDR3 contains 16 residues. The germline V and J ends were trimmed by 0 bases and 0 bases, with 12 bases remaining between them. Germline loops: CDR1 SEHNR, CDR2 FQNEAQ (reference sequence). The CDR3 sequence: CASSLAEGRVSYEQYF. In DNA, the CDR3 is TGTGCCAGCAGCTTAGCGGAGGGAAGGGTCTCCTACGAGCAGTACTTC.

This clonotype came up a few times. The V and J genes are TRBV6-2 or TRBV6-3 and TRBJ1-5; 7 positions agree with TRBD1. V dropped 6 bases and J dropped 4; count of bases not matched to a gene: 9. CDR3 length: 15 amino acids. The germline V gene encodes CDR1 MNHEY and CDR2 SVGEGT. CDR3 region: CASRYTGTDNQPQHF. The DNA for the CDR3 is TGTGCCAGCAGGTACACCGGGACAGATAATCAGCCCCAGCATTTT.

The table lists this clonotype with a few counts. This chain connects TRBV7-9 to TRBJ2-3; a weak D match, TRBD1 (6 bases). The ends were cut back, 5 bases at V and 2 bases at J, with 17 bases in the middle. The germline V gene has CDR1 SEHNR and CDR2 FQNEAQ (reference sequence). The CDR3 loop spans 16 amino acids. The CDR3 nucleotides are TGTGCCAGCAGCCGTTTAGGGGGTGAGACCACAGATACGCAGTATTTT. Amino acid sequence: CASSRLGGETTDTQYF.

The chain uses TRBV6-2 or TRBV6-3 and TRBJ1-5; the D is unclear. The V end was cut by 2 bases, the J end by 4 bases, with 3 bases between. The CDR3 length is 12 residues. Germline lookup yields CDR1 MNHEY and CDR2 SVGEGT. The CDR3 is CASSYGNQPQHF. DNA of the CDR3: TGTGCCAGCAGTTACGGTAATCAGCCCCAGCATTTT.

This clonotype has just a few counts. V is TRBV7-9 and J is TRBJ1-4, with D possibly TRBD1 on 5 matching bases. Deletions cut 2 bases from V and 10 bases from J, with 11 bases between. The germline gives CDR1 SEHNR, CDR2 FQNEAQ (reference sequence). The CDR3 contains 13 residues. This chain's CDR3 is CASSLQGDVKLFF. The DNA of the CDR3 is TGTGCCAGCAGCTTACAGGGAGACGTAAAACTGTTTTTT.

This clonotype was recorded a few times. CDR3 amino acids: CASSGRGQVASMAFF. For the CDR3, the DNA is TGTGCCAGCAGTGGGAGGGGACAGGTGGCATCCATGGCTTTCTTT. This chain uses TRBV25-1 with TRBJ1-1; TRBD1 aligns across 8 bases. Germline V gene data show CDR1 as MGHDK and CDR2 as SYGVNS. The V gene end was trimmed by 4 bases and the J gene end by 11 bases; junction bases not matched to a gene: 15. This CDR3 has 15 residues.

This clonotype was observed a handful of times. This CDR3 reads CASSFRHAGENYEQYF. Here the CDR3 DNA reads TGTGCCAGCAGTTTCAGACACGCGGGAGAGAACTACGAGCAGTACTTC. The chain couples TRBV6-2 or TRBV6-3 to TRBJ2-7, with TRBD2 matching over 7 bases. CDR1 is MNHEY, CDR2 SVGEGT, per germline. Trimming removed 4 bases from V and 3 bases from J; junction bases left unmatched: 12. The CDR3 runs 16 residues.

The V and J genes are TRBV27 and TRBJ2-1, with TRBD2 matching over 13 bases. The V gene's germline CDR1 is MNHEY and CDR2 SMNVEV (reference sequence). V lost 2 bases, J lost 9 bases, and 7 bases stayed unmatched. This CDR3 spans 16 amino acids. CDR3 DNA sequence: TGTGCCAGCAGTTTACTGGGACTAGCGGGATCGGGTGAGCAGTTCTTC. Its protein is CASSLLGLAGSGEQFF.

This clonotype was counted many times. This chain joins TRBV7-8 and TRBJ2-1; TRBD2 matches 9 bases. V was clipped by 2 bases and J by 4 bases; unmatched bases: 3. Germline CDR1 and CDR2: SGHVS and FQNEAQ. This CDR3 has 15 residues. CDR3 sequence: CASSLKAGGYNEQFF. As DNA, the CDR3 is TGTGCCAGCAGCTTAAAAGCGGGAGGATACAATGAGCAGTTCTTC. The full variable domain, rest sourced from reference TRBV7-8 and TRBJ2-1, is GAGVSQSPRYKVAKRGQDVALRCDPISGHVSLFWYQQALGQGPEFLTYFQNEAQLDKSGLPSDRFFAERPEGSVSTLKIQRTQQEDSAVYLCASSLKAGGYNEQFFGPGTRLTVL.

This clonotype was observed a handful of times. The chain uses TRBV11-2 and TRBJ2-5, with 8 bases identical to TRBD2. Trimming cost V 3 bases and J 4 bases; bases outside gene matches: 7. The CDR3 has 15 amino acids. Germline CDR1 and CDR2: SGHAT and FQNNGV. The CDR3 bases are TGTGCCAGCAGCTTTCGAGCGGGAGTGGGAGAGACCCAGTACTTC. Translating it yields CASSFRAGVGETQYF. Variable domain in full (rest from reference TRBV11-2 and TRBJ2-5): EAGVAQSPRYKIIEKRQSVAFWCNPISGHATLYWYQQILGQGPKLLIQFQNNGVVDDSQLPKDRFSAERLKGVDSTLKIQPAKLEDSAVYLCASSFRAGVGETQYFGPGTRLLVL.

With respect to this clonotype: A read error is possible here, since a much larger clone lies one base away. V and J are TRBV7-9 and TRBJ2-1, with no clear D. CDR3 length equals 16 residues. V lost 1 base to trimming and J lost 0 bases, with 10 bases between them. The germline V gene has CDR1 SEHNR and CDR2 FQNEAQ (reference sequence). CDR3 sequence reads: CASSLERVGSYNEQFF. The CDR3 DNA reads as TGTGCCAGCAGCTTAGAACGCGTTGGCTCCTACAATGAGCAGTTCTTC.

The chain is built from TRBV12-3 or TRBV12-4 and TRBJ1-1, with a weak D call TRBD1 (5 bases). V was pared by 0 bases and J by 0 bases, with 11 bases between. The CDR3 covers 16 residues. The CDR3: CASSLAGGYLNTEAFF. The CDR3 DNA reads TGTGCCAGCAGTTTAGCGGGGGGGTACTTGAACACTGAAGCTTTCTTT.

As regards this clonotype: An end of the junction differs from the germline gene, which may be a read error. J is TRBJ1-2 and V is TRBV27; D gene uncertain. Per the germline V gene, CDR1 is MNHEY and CDR2 is SMNVEV (reference sequence). This CDR3 is built from 13 residues. The CDR3 is CASRPAVNHGYTF. The CDR3 bases are TGTGCCAGCAGACCGGCAGTTAACCATGGCTACACCTTC.

This clonotype came up a few times. The chain has TRBV7-2 and TRBJ2-2, with 11 bases fitting TRBD2. The CDR3 has 14 amino acids. With V trimmed by 5 bases and J by 5 bases, 1 base remained unmatched. Looked up from germline, CDR1 is SGHTA and CDR2 is FQGNSA. The CDR3 protein is CASSRTSGTGELFF. Written as DNA, the CDR3 is TGTGCCAGCAGCCGGACTAGCGGGACCGGGGAGCTGTTTTTT. Variable domain in full (rest from reference TRBV7-2 and TRBJ2-2): GAGVSQSPSNKVTEKGKDVELRCDPISGHTALYWYRQSLGQGLEFLIYFQGNSAPDKSGLPSDRFSAERTGGSVSTLTIQRTQQEDSAVYLCASSRTSGTGELFFGEGSRLTVL.